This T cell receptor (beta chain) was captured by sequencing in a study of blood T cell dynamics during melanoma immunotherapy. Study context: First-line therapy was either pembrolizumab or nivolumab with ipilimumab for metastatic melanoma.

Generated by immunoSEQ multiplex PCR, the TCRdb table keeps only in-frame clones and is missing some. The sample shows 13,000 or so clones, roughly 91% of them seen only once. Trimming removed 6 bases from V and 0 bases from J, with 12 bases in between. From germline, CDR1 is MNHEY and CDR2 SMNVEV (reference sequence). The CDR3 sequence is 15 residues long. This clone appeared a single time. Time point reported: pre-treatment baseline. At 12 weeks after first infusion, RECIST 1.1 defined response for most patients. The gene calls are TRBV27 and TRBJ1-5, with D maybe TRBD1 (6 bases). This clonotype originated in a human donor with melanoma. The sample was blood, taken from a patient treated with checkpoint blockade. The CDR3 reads CASSRDTYSNQPQHF. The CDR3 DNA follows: TGTGCCAGCAGCCGGGACACTTATAGCAATCAGCCCCAGCATTTT.